This is a list of T cell receptor beta chains from one sample in a study of CD8 T cells in ankylosing spondylitis. MiXCR, applied by TCRdb to the 5' RACE reads, yields one record per CDR3 protein. The sample includes 25,000 to 30,000 distinct CDR3 sequences, less than 5.5% of them seen just once. Source material: blood, either unsorted or a sorted T cell fraction (not recorded which). These receptors were collected from a female donor with ankylosing spondylitis or in good health (not recorded which). Both conserved end residues are part of each CDR3. A D gene is named only where the DNA matches it firmly. Clone size, where shown, is once, few, many, or a class for clones that have expanded.

clone size: few; J gene: TRBJ2-1; D gene: -; V gene: TRBV20-1; CDR3 protein: CSASNQAYEQFF; CDR3 DNA: TGCAGTGCTAGCAACCAGGCCTATGAGCAGTTCTTC
clone size: many; J gene: TRBJ2-3; D gene: TRBD2; V gene: TRBV9; CDR3 protein: CASSVAPLAGGPDTQYF; CDR3 DNA: TGTGCCAGCAGCGTGGCCCCTCTAGCGGGGGGGCCCGATACGCAGTATTTT
clone size: many; J gene: TRBJ1-5; D gene: -; V gene: TRBV9; CDR3 protein: CASSPTDDQPQHF; CDR3 DNA: TGTGCCAGCAGCCCAACCGACGATCAGCCCCAGCATTTT
clone size: many; J gene: TRBJ2-1; D gene: TRBD2; V gene: TRBV9; CDR3 protein: CASSVGGGRPIVNEQFF; CDR3 DNA: TGTGCCAGCAGCGTAGGGGGCGGGAGGCCTATCGTCAATGAGCAGTTCTTC
clone size: many; J gene: TRBJ2-1; D gene: TRBD2; V gene: TRBV9; CDR3 protein: CASSVAASGNNEQFF; CDR3 DNA: TGTGCCAGCAGCGTAGCGGCTAGCGGAAACAATGAGCAGTTCTTC
clone size: -; J gene: TRBJ2-5; D gene: -; V gene: TRBV9; CDR3 protein: CASSVGSLEGGRYETQYF; CDR3 DNA: TGTGCCAGCAGCGTAGGGTCTTTAGAGGGGGGCCGTTATGAGACCCAGTACTTC
clone size: many; J gene: TRBJ2-7; D gene: -; V gene: TRBV5-7; CDR3 protein: CASSSYEQYF; CDR3 DNA: TGTGCCAGCAGCTCCTACGAGCAGTACTTC
clone size: many; J gene: TRBJ2-1; D gene: -; V gene: TRBV9; CDR3 protein: CASSGTRFFGEQFF; CDR3 DNA: TGTGCCAGCAGCGGGACACGGTTTTTTGGTGAGCAGTTCTTC
clone size: many; J gene: TRBJ1-6; D gene: -; V gene: TRBV9; CDR3 protein: CASSVGTLNSPLHF; CDR3 DNA: TGTGCCAGCAGCGTAGGCACGTTAAATTCACCCCTCCACTTT
clone size: -; J gene: TRBJ2-1; D gene: TRBD1; V gene: TRBV9; CDR3 protein: CASSPPGQHNEQFF; CDR3 DNA: TGTGCCAGCAGCCCACCGGGACAGCACAATGAGCAGTTCTTC
clone size: few; J gene: TRBJ2-1; D gene: TRBD2; V gene: TRBV9; CDR3 protein: CASSVATSGKSYYNEQFF; CDR3 DNA: TGTGCCAGCAGCGTAGCGACTAGCGGGAAGAGTTATTACAATGAGCAGTTCTTC
clone size: -; J gene: TRBJ2-7; D gene: -; V gene: TRBV9; CDR3 protein: CASSAGLPIGEQYF; CDR3 DNA: TGTGCCAGCAGCGCCGGACTACCGATTGGCGAGCAGTACTTC
clone size: many; J gene: TRBJ2-6; D gene: -; V gene: TRBV9; CDR3 protein: CASSVSGPTLGANVLTF; CDR3 DNA: TGTGCCAGCAGCGTTTCAGGACCTACTCTTGGGGCCAACGTCCTGACTTTC
clone size: medium-sized; J gene: TRBJ2-6; D gene: -; V gene: TRBV9; CDR3 protein: CASSVSGSGANVLTF; CDR3 DNA: TGTGCCAGCAGCGTAAGCGGCTCTGGGGCCAACGTCCTGACTTTC
clone size: many; J gene: TRBJ2-1; D gene: TRBD2; V gene: TRBV9; CDR3 protein: CASSVAGVKEQFF; CDR3 DNA: TGTGCCAGCAGCGTGGCGGGAGTGAAGGAGCAGTTCTTC
clone size: many; J gene: TRBJ2-2; D gene: TRBD2; V gene: TRBV29-1; CDR3 protein: CSPEGRGLAFAGELFF; CDR3 DNA: TGCAGCCCCGAGGGGCGGGGACTAGCGTTCGCCGGGGAGCTGTTTTTT
clone size: many; J gene: TRBJ1-1; D gene: TRBD1; V gene: TRBV9; CDR3 protein: CASSGGQGGEAFF; CDR3 DNA: TGTGCCAGCAGCGGAGGACAGGGCGGTGAAGCTTTCTTT
clone size: few; J gene: TRBJ2-1; D gene: TRBD2; V gene: TRBV20-1; CDR3 protein: CCARGGGADTSYNEQFF; CDR3 DNA: TGCTGTGCTAGAGGCGGGGGGGCGGACACCTCCTACAATGAGCAGTTCTTC
clone size: many; J gene: TRBJ2-5; D gene: -; V gene: TRBV9; CDR3 protein: CASSTYQETQYF; CDR3 DNA: TGTGCCAGCAGCACTTACCAAGAGACCCAGTACTTC
clone size: many; J gene: TRBJ1-2; D gene: -; V gene: TRBV9; CDR3 protein: CASSAGSGRGRNYGYTF; CDR3 DNA: TGTGCCAGCAGCGCCGGTTCGGGAAGAGGAAGAAACTATGGCTACACCTTC
clone size: many; J gene: TRBJ1-3; D gene: -; V gene: TRBV9; CDR3 protein: CASSEEGSSGNTIYF; CDR3 DNA: TGTGCCAGCAGCGAGGAGGGGAGCTCTGGAAACACCATATATTTT
clone size: many; J gene: TRBJ2-7; D gene: TRBD1; V gene: TRBV9; CDR3 protein: CASSAGTGRDEQYF; CDR3 DNA: TGTGCCAGCAGCGCGGGGACAGGGCGGGACGAGCAGTACTTC
clone size: many; J gene: TRBJ2-2; D gene: TRBD1; V gene: TRBV9; CDR3 protein: CASTGQGKGTGELFF; CDR3 DNA: TGTGCCAGCACAGGACAGGGGAAGGGCACCGGGGAGCTGTTTTTT
clone size: many; J gene: TRBJ2-2; D gene: TRBD2; V gene: TRBV9; CDR3 protein: CASSARTSGSLSTGELFF; CDR3 DNA: TGTGCCAGCAGCGCTAGGACTAGCGGGAGTCTTAGCACCGGGGAGCTGTTTTTT
clone size: few; J gene: TRBJ1-1; D gene: TRBD1; V gene: TRBV9; CDR3 protein: CASSGTGGVGTEAFF; CDR3 DNA: TGTGCCAGCTCCGGGACAGGGGGAGTGGGCACTGAAGCTTTCTTT
clone size: many; J gene: TRBJ2-3; D gene: TRBD2; V gene: TRBV9; CDR3 protein: CASNPGGSSTDTQYF; CDR3 DNA: TGTGCCAGCAACCCCGGGGGGTCCAGCACAGATACGCAGTATTTT
clone size: -; J gene: TRBJ2-7; D gene: -; V gene: TRBV24-1; CDR3 protein: CATSDFHEQYF; CDR3 DNA: TGTGCCACCAGTGATTTTCACGAGCAGTACTTC
clone size: many; J gene: TRBJ2-1; D gene: TRBD2; V gene: TRBV9; CDR3 protein: CASTRTSGNHNEQFF; CDR3 DNA: TGTGCCAGCACCCGGACTAGCGGAAACCACAATGAGCAGTTCTTC
clone size: -; J gene: TRBJ2-2; D gene: -; V gene: TRBV9; CDR3 protein: CASSGGETGELFF; CDR3 DNA: TGTGCCAGCAGTGGTGGGGAGACCGGGGAGCTGTTTTTT
clone size: many; J gene: TRBJ2-7; D gene: TRBD1; V gene: TRBV9; CDR3 protein: CASSRDRDYEQYF; CDR3 DNA: TGTGCCAGCAGCAGGGACAGGGACTACGAGCAGTACTTC
clone size: medium-sized; J gene: TRBJ2-7; D gene: TRBD2; V gene: TRBV9; CDR3 protein: CASSPHSGGAYEQYF; CDR3 DNA: TGTGCCAGCAGCCCACACAGCGGGGGGGCCTACGAGCAGTACTTC
clone size: medium-sized; J gene: TRBJ2-5; D gene: TRBD1; V gene: TRBV9; CDR3 protein: CASSDQGAGETQYF; CDR3 DNA: TGTGCCAGCAGCGATCAGGGGGCCGGGGAGACCCAGTACTTC
clone size: many; J gene: TRBJ2-7; D gene: TRBD1; V gene: TRBV9; CDR3 protein: CASSPRGTGVFYEQYF; CDR3 DNA: TGTGCCAGCAGCCCCCGCGGGACAGGGGTCTTCTACGAGCAGTACTTC
clone size: medium-sized; J gene: TRBJ2-2; D gene: -; V gene: TRBV9; CDR3 protein: CASSGLPGTGELFF; CDR3 DNA: TGTGCCAGCAGCGGACTCCCGGGGACCGGGGAGCTGTTTTTT
clone size: many; J gene: TRBJ2-3; D gene: -; V gene: TRBV9; CDR3 protein: CASTGTAPSTDTQYF; CDR3 DNA: TGTGCCAGCACCGGGACGGCCCCTAGCACAGATACGCAGTATTTT
clone size: many; J gene: TRBJ1-5; D gene: -; V gene: TRBV9; CDR3 protein: CASSGDSNQPQHF; CDR3 DNA: TGTGCCAGCAGCGGGGATAGCAATCAGCCCCAGCATTTT
clone size: many; J gene: TRBJ2-3; D gene: -; V gene: TRBV9; CDR3 protein: CASSGRRTTDTQYF; CDR3 DNA: TGTGCCAGCAGTGGGAGGCGAACCACAGATACGCAGTATTTT